This is a list of T cell receptor beta chains from one sample in a study of blood T cell repertoires in COVID-19. TCRdb's copy holds only in-frame clones and misses some; the assay was immunoSEQ multiplex PCR. The table shows some 150,000 clones, with 84% occurring only once. Sequencing was done on a sample of peripheral blood. The receptors derive from a man aged 70-80 years with acute or convalescent COVID-19. Each CDR3 is given with its conserved first and last residue. A D gene is named only where the DNA matches it firmly. Size is omitted from some rows. Given values are once, few, many or a class for expanded clones.

v_gene	abundance	d_gene	j_gene	CDR3aa	CDR3nt
TRBV9	.	TRBD2	TRBJ2-3	CASTAGTADTQYF	TGTGCCAGCACAGCGGGGACGGCAGATACGCAGTATTTT
TRBV14	.	.	TRBJ2-5	CASSQGGPPVTQYF	TGTGCCAGCAGCCAGGGAGGCCCCCCAGTGACCCAGTACTTC
TRBV6-1	.	TRBD2	TRBJ2-2	CASSALTSGNTGELFF	TGTGCCAGCAGTGCCCTGACTAGCGGGAACACCGGGGAGCTGTTTTTT
TRBV3-1/TRBV3-2	.	.	TRBJ1-2	CASSLQPGVGGYTF	TGTGCCAGCAGCCTTCAGCCAGGGGTCGGGGGCTACACCTTC
TRBV29-1	.	.	TRBJ1-1	CSAWGGNTEAFF	TGCAGCGCCTGGGGAGGCAACACTGAAGCTTTCTTT
TRBV9	.	TRBD2	TRBJ2-5	CASSHPPNRGELETQYF	TGTGCCAGCAGCCATCCACCCAACCGGGGGGAGCTGGAGACCCAGTACTTC
TRBV28	.	.	TRBJ2-1	CASSPGGAGASINEQFF	TGTGCCAGCAGCCCAGGGGGAGCGGGAGCTTCGATCAATGAGCAGTTCTTC
TRBV3-1/TRBV3-2	.	.	TRBJ2-2	CASSQVGGNTGELFF	TGTGCCAGCAGCCAGGTGGGGGGGAACACCGGGGAGCTGTTTTTT
TRBV28	.	.	TRBJ2-2	CASSSRVTGVELFF	TGTGCCAGCAGTTCCCGGGTTACGGGGGTGGAGCTGTTTTTT
TRBV5-1	.	TRBD1	TRBJ1-5	CASSEQGHSNQPQHF	TGCGCCAGCAGCGAACAGGGGCATAGCAATCAGCCCCAGCATTTT
TRBV10-3	.	.	TRBJ1-5	CAISESAVDSNQPQHF	TGTGCCATCAGTGAGTCGGCGGTCGATAGCAATCAGCCCCAGCATTTT
TRBV3-1/TRBV3-2	.	.	TRBJ2-3	CASSQAGGTDTQYF	TGTGCCAGCAGCCAAGCCGGGGGCACAGATACGCAGTATTTT
TRBV6-5	.	.	TRBJ2-7	CASRKSWQGSYEQYF	TGTGCCAGCAGAAAGAGTTGGCAGGGAAGCTACGAGCAGTACTTC
TRBV6-5	.	TRBD1	TRBJ1-4	CASSTLDRGNEKLFF	TGTGCCAGCAGTACCTTGGACAGGGGTAATGAAAAACTGTTTTTT
TRBV11-2	.	.	TRBJ2-7	CASSLDSYEQYF	TGTGCCAGCAGCTTAGACAGCTACGAGCAGTACTTC
TRBV19	.	.	TRBJ2-3	CASSWGESTDTQYF	TGTGCCAGTAGTTGGGGGGAATCCACAGATACGCAGTATTTT
TRBV12-3/TRBV12-4	.	.	TRBJ1-1	CASSSLTEAFF	TGTGCCAGCAGTTCCTTGACTGAAGCTTTCTTT
TRBV27	.	TRBD1	TRBJ2-1	CASRATGDYNEQFF	TGTGCCAGCAGAGCGACAGGGGACTACAATGAGCAGTTCTTC
TRBV28	.	TRBD2	TRBJ2-3	CASSLLGLAGESTDTQYF	TGTGCCAGCAGTTTATTGGGACTAGCGGGAGAGTCCACAGATACGCAGTATTTT
TRBV11-3	.	TRBD1	TRBJ1-1	CASSCFGTGVRNTEAFF	TGTGCCAGCAGTTGTTTTGGGACAGGGGTGAGGAACACTGAAGCTTTCTTT
TRBV6-2/TRBV6-3	few	TRBD1	TRBJ1-2	CASSTQGALYGYTF	TGTGCCAGCAGTACACAGGGGGCCCTTTATGGCTACACCTTC
TRBV9	once	.	TRBJ1-5	CASSVGGSGDQPQHF	TGTGCCAGCAGCGTAGGAGGATCCGGAGATCAGCCCCAGCATTTT
TRBV2	.	.	TRBJ2-3	CASSEDREYTDTQYF	TGTGCCAGCAGTGAAGACAGGGAGTACACAGATACGCAGTATTTT
TRBV5-1	.	.	TRBJ1-1	CASSLGTDTEAFF	TGCGCCAGCAGCTTGGGGACAGACACTGAAGCTTTCTTT
TRBV7-3	.	TRBD2	TRBJ2-3	CASSLSGDYTDTQYF	TGTGCCAGCAGCCTTAGCGGGGACTACACAGATACGCAGTATTTT
TRBV27	.	TRBD2	TRBJ2-3	CASSLRGRADTQYF	TGTGCCAGCAGTTTACGCGGGAGAGCAGATACGCAGTATTTT
TRBV6-5	.	TRBD1	TRBJ1-6	CASTRTGTGPLHF	TGTGCCAGCACCAGGACAGGGACAGGCCCCCTCCACTTT
TRBV6-5	.	TRBD2	TRBJ2-1	CASRTSGTSYNEQFF	TGTGCCAGCAGGACTAGCGGGACCTCCTACAATGAGCAGTTCTTC
TRBV18	.	.	TRBJ1-4	CASSPPSGGEKLFF	TGTGCCAGCTCACCACCGAGCGGGGGTGAAAAACTGTTTTTT
TRBV19	.	TRBD1	TRBJ1-1	CASRPLLTGGLKAFF	TGTGCCAGTAGACCGCTCCTCACAGGGGGGCTAAAGGCTTTCTTT
TRBV20-1	.	.	TRBJ2-7	CSASSSGNLYEQYF	TGCAGTGCTAGTTCCAGCGGCAATCTCTACGAGCAGTACTTC
TRBV10-3	.	.	TRBJ1-1	CAAGAFVVPEAFF	TGTGCCGCGGGCGCCTTCGTGGTCCCGGAAGCTTTCTTT
TRBV5-5	.	.	TRBJ2-6	CASSREGFSGANVLTF	TGTGCCAGCAGCCGAGAGGGTTTCTCTGGGGCCAACGTCCTGACTTTC
TRBV25-1	.	TRBD1	TRBJ2-1	CASSEYHQGAEQFF	TGTGCCAGCAGTGAATATCACCAGGGGGCTGAGCAGTTCTTC
TRBV5-8	.	TRBD1	TRBJ1-5	CASSLGTVYSNQPQHF	TGTGCCAGCAGCCTTGGGACAGTCTATAGCAATCAGCCCCAGCATTTT
TRBV7-9	.	.	TRBJ1-6	CASSLSGEGRSPLHF	TGTGCCAGCAGCTTATCGGGGGAAGGAAGGTCACCCCTCCACTTT
TRBV18	.	TRBD1	TRBJ1-5	CASSPDRGDQPQHF	TGTGCCAGCTCTCCAGACAGGGGGGATCAGCCCCAGCATTTT
TRBV11-2	.	TRBD2	TRBJ2-1	CASSLRLAGGLNEQFF	TGTGCCAGCAGCTTACGACTAGCGGGAGGGCTCAATGAGCAGTTCTTC
TRBV2	.	TRBD1	TRBJ2-5	CASSADRGTQYF	TGTGCCAGCAGCGCAGACAGGGGGACCCAGTACTTC
TRBV21-1	.	.	TRBJ2-7	CASSSRDSRSYEQYF	TGTGCCAGCAGCAGCCGGGACAGCCGCTCCTACGAGCAGTACTTC
TRBV28	.	TRBD1	TRBJ2-3	CASRAGGPDTQYF	TGTGCCAGCCGGGCAGGGGGCCCAGATACGCAGTATTTT